This T cell receptor beta chain was found in a study of post-analysis software for immune sequencing data. Across the study: The courses of disease that were included comprised relapsing-remitting, secondary progressive and progressive-relapsing multiple sclerosis. Whole-study findings and limits: Included in a set of about 5 TRBV segments more frequent in patients than controls were TRBV5-6, TRBV5-1 and TRBV20-1. By F measure, samples from a shared preparation batch strongly co-clustered. Significantly decreased normalized Chao1 diversity was recorded for multiple sclerosis patients relative to controls.

On this clonotype: What it binds is unknown.

TCR beta cDNA libraries had unique molecular identifiers. The source material, about 0.9 to 10 million T cells, gave rise to roughly 500,000 cDNA molecules. TCRdb re-analysed the PCR reads in MiXCR, keeping a single row per CDR3 protein. The sample comprises around 700,000 distinct CDR3 sequences, about 60% of which are singletons, and approximately 10% rests with the top ten. Per the germline V gene, CDR1 is DFQATT and CDR2 is SNEGSKA (reference sequence). This CDR3 spans 15 amino acids. The V end lost 2 bases, the J end lost 9 bases, and 17 bases lay between the germline ends. The receptor was isolated from a girl aged 2-9 years with multiple sclerosis. The chain combines TRBV20-1 with TRBJ1-6; no definite D call. Sequenced material: blood. CDR3 in amino acids: CSARSGRGLSSPLHF. The CDR3 nucleotides read TGCAGTGCTAGATCCGGGCGGGGATTGAGTTCACCCCTCCACTTT.